A selection of T cell receptor beta chains follows, all from one sample in a study of T cells in Graves' hyperthyroidism and ophthalmopathy. TCRdb fed the multiplex PCR reads into MiXCR, producing one record per CDR3 protein. The table lists around 540,000 distinct CDR3 sequences, approximately 16% of them singletons. Sequenced sample: blood. These receptors all stem from a woman in her twenties or thirties with Graves' ophthalmopathy. Each CDR3 is given with its conserved first and last residue. A D gene is named only where the DNA matches it firmly. Clone size is shown for a subset of rows, as once, few, many or a class of expanded clone.

NA	TRBV28	NA	TRBJ2-2	TGTGCCAGCATCACTGGAGGGAACACCGGGGAGCTGTTTTTT	CASITGGNTGELFF
TRBD1	TRBV7-4	once	TRBJ1-5	TGTGCCAGCAGCTTTACCGGACAGGAGCCCCCCTATAGCAATCAGCCCCAGCATTTT	CASSFTGQEPPYSNQPQHF
NA	TRBV10-3	NA	TRBJ2-4	TGTGCCAGCAGTCAGGACAGTTTGATTCAGTACTTC	CASSQDSLIQYF
NA	TRBV15	many	TRBJ1-6	TGTGCCACCAGCAGTTTCCCGGGACCGGATTCACCCCTCCACTTT	CATSSFPGPDSPLHF
TRBD2	TRBV19	few	TRBJ2-2	TGTGCCAGTAACTTTCTAGCGGGTTTCACCGGGGAGCTGTTTTTT	CASNFLAGFTGELFF
NA	TRBV6-1	many	TRBJ2-2	TGTGCCAGCACAATCGGGACGAAAAGCGGGGAGCTGTTTTTT	CASTIGTKSGELFF
NA	TRBV6-2/TRBV6-3	NA	TRBJ1-2	TGTGCCAGCAGTTCCGCCGGGACACCGACGGACTATGGCTACACCTTC	CASSSAGTPTDYGYTF
TRBD2	TRBV7-2	many	TRBJ2-1	TGTGCCAGCAGCTCCCCGCGGACTAGCGGGAACGATGAGCAGTTCTTC	CASSSPRTSGNDEQFF
TRBD1	TRBV2	many	TRBJ1-2	TGTGCCAGCAGTGACCAGGGGGCATCTGGCTACACCTTC	CASSDQGASGYTF
TRBD2	TRBV20-1	few	TRBJ2-5	TGCAGTGCTAGAGTATGGGTAGCGGGAGGCCAAGAGACCCAGTACTTC	CSARVWVAGGQETQYF
TRBD2	TRBV12-3/TRBV12-4	many	TRBJ2-1	TGTGCCAGCAGTTTACGGGCTAGCGGACGCAATGAGCAGTTCTTC	CASSLRASGRNEQFF
NA	TRBV10-3	NA	TRBJ1-5	TGTGCCATCAGTGAGTCGAAAAGAGATCAGCCCCAGCATTTT	CAISESKRDQPQHF
TRBD1	TRBV4-2	NA	TRBJ1-2	TGTGCCAGCAGCCAATTGACAGGGTCACATGGCTACACCTTC	CASSQLTGSHGYTF
TRBD2	TRBV18	NA	TRBJ2-7	TGTGCCAGCTCACTAGCCCAAGCGGGAGGGGACGAGCAGTACTTC	CASSLAQAGGDEQYF
NA	TRBV12-3/TRBV12-4	few	TRBJ1-4	TGTGCCAGCAGTTTTGGCTCTGGAGGGGAAGAACTGTTTTTT	CASSFGSGGEELFF
NA	TRBV27	few	TRBJ2-3	TGTGCCAGCAGGACGGCCCTGACCACAGATACGCAGTATTTT	CASRTALTTDTQYF
NA	TRBV5-1	many	TRBJ1-2	TGCGCCAGCAGCTTGTGGGAGGGAAACTATGGCTACACCTTC	CASSLWEGNYGYTF
TRBD2	TRBV6-1	few	TRBJ2-3	TGTGCCAGCGGGGGAGCGGGAGAGGGCACAGATACGCAGTATTTT	CASGGAGEGTDTQYF
NA	TRBV7-9	few	TRBJ2-1	TGTGCCAGCAGCCCCTCCCCGGGCCCGGGATACAATGAGCAGTTCTTC	CASSPSPGPGYNEQFF
NA	TRBV18	many	TRBJ2-7	TGTGCCAGCTCACCCCCGATGGGATCCTACGAGCAGTACTTC	CASSPPMGSYEQYF
NA	TRBV7-9	NA	TRBJ1-2	TGTGCCAGCAGCTTAGTCGGGGCGGATGGCTACACCTTC	CASSLVGADGYTF
NA	TRBV4-1	NA	TRBJ2-7	TGCGCCAGCAGCCAAGAATTTACTAGCTCCTCCTACGAGCAGTACTTC	CASSQEFTSSSYEQYF
TRBD2	TRBV27	NA	TRBJ2-5	TGTGCCAGCTCGGGACTAGCGGGATCGCAAGGAGAGACCCAGTACTTC	CASSGLAGSQGETQYF
TRBD2	TRBV7-2	NA	TRBJ2-5	TGTGCCAGCAGCCCGCGAGCGGGGCCCCAAGAGACCCAGTACTTC	CASSPRAGPQETQYF
NA	TRBV6-2/TRBV6-3	few	TRBJ2-1	TGTGCCAGCAGTTACGACGTTCATGAGCAGTTCTTC	CASSYDVHEQFF
TRBD1	TRBV7-2	many	TRBJ2-3	TGTGCCAGCAGCCTACGAAGGGGGCAAGGGACAGATACGCAGTATTTT	CASSLRRGQGTDTQYF
NA	TRBV3-1	few	TRBJ2-5	TGTGCCAGCAGCCACACGGGACACCTCTTACAGACCCAGTACTTC	CASSHTGHLLQTQYF
TRBD1	TRBV28	many	TRBJ2-7	TGTGCCAGCAGTTTTAGGGGACAGAACTCACGGGAGCAGTACTTC	CASSFRGQNSREQYF
TRBD2	TRBV7-9	many	TRBJ2-2	TGTGCCAGCAGCTCAACCCTCCCACCTAGCGGGCGGGAGCTGTTTTTT	CASSSTLPPSGRELFF
TRBD1	TRBV4-3	NA	TRBJ1-6	TGCGCCAGCAGCCAAGATCTCCGGACAGGGGCCTCCTATAATTCACCCCTCCACTTT	CASSQDLRTGASYNSPLHF
TRBD2	TRBV20-1	once	TRBJ2-1	TGCAGCCAGATTCGCGGGGGGGCCCACAATGAGCAGTTCTTC	CSQIRGGAHNEQFF
TRBD1	TRBV20-1	few	TRBJ2-5	TGCAGTGCTAGGGACAGGGGTTTTGGGACCCAGTACTTC	CSARDRGFGTQYF
TRBD2	TRBV6-1	many	TRBJ2-7	TGTGCCAGCAGTGCGGCTAGCGGGAGGGCCTACGAGCAGTACTTC	CASSAASGRAYEQYF
TRBD1	TRBV30	many	TRBJ1-5	TGTGCCTGGAGTGCCAGGGGGCGTCAGCCCCAGCATTTT	CAWSARGRQPQHF
TRBD1	TRBV12-5	few	TRBJ2-1	TGTGCTAGTGGTTTGGGACAGGGACGCTACAATGAGCAGTTCTTC	CASGLGQGRYNEQFF
NA	TRBV20-1	few	TRBJ2-7	TGCAGTGCTGAAACGGGAGCCCGGCGAGACGAGCAGTACTTC	CSAETGARRDEQYF
TRBD2	TRBV4-1	NA	TRBJ2-1	TGCGCCAGCAACCAACCTGGGACTAGCGGTTACAATGAGCAGTTCTTC	CASNQPGTSGYNEQFF
NA	TRBV20-1	NA	TRBJ2-7	TGCAGTGCTAGAGTGAGACATCACTCGGGCGAGCAGTACTTC	CSARVRHHSGEQYF
TRBD2	TRBV5-1	NA	TRBJ2-1	TGCGCCAGCAGCACTAGCGGGGCTTACAATGCGCAGTTCTTC	CASSTSGAYNAQFF
TRBD1	TRBV4-1	few	TRBJ1-1	TGCGCCAGCAGACAACAGGGGGCCGGTGAAGCTTTCTTT	CASRQQGAGEAFF
NA	TRBV7-9	NA	TRBJ1-3	TGTGCCAAGACGGACGGCTCTGGAGACACCATATATTTT	CAKTDGSGDTIYF
TRBD2	TRBV12-5	NA	TRBJ2-2	TGTGCTAGTGGAGAGCTAGCGGGAGCTGGCACCGGGGAGCTGTTTTTT	CASGELAGAGTGELFF
NA	TRBV6-6	few	TRBJ1-5	TGTGCCAGCAGTTACTACGTCAGGAGAGAAAATAGCAATCAGCCCCAGCATTTT	CASSYYVRRENSNQPQHF
TRBD2	TRBV20-1	many	TRBJ2-3	TGCAGTGCTAGACGGCCCTCGTCTCCGGGAGGGAGGAGAGGCACAGATACGCAGTATTTT	CSARRPSSPGGRRGTDTQYF
NA	TRBV7-8	few	TRBJ2-1	TGTGCCAGCAGAATTACAGGGTCTCCCTCCTACAATGAGCAGTTCTTC	CASRITGSPSYNEQFF
NA	TRBV20-1	few	TRBJ2-3	TGCAGTGCTAGAGATGGTGGGACCTCCCAAGATACGCAGTATTTT	CSARDGGTSQDTQYF
NA	TRBV5-4	NA	TRBJ2-1	TGTGCCAGCAGCCACAGACAGGGAGCGGGAGTGCATGAGCAGTTCTTC	CASSHRQGAGVHEQFF
NA	TRBV9	NA	TRBJ2-1	TGTGCCAGCAGCCAATCCCAACGTAAGACCCCCAATGAGCAGTTCTTC	CASSQSQRKTPNEQFF
TRBD2	TRBV6-1	few	TRBJ2-3	TGTGCCAGCAGTTCCCGTGTTAGCGGGAGGTCAGATACGCAGTATTTT	CASSSRVSGRSDTQYF
NA	TRBV27	many	TRBJ1-1	TGTGCCAGCAGTTTATCGAAAAGGGGGGGAGGCACTGAAGCTTTCTTT	CASSLSKRGGGTEAFF
TRBD1	TRBV18	many	TRBJ1-1	TGTGCCAGCTCAGCAGGACAGGGAAGCGAGACTGAAGCTTTCTTT	CASSAGQGSETEAFF
TRBD2	TRBV5-6	many	TRBJ2-1	TGTGCCAGCAGCCGACTAGCGGGAGAGGCCTACAATGAGCAGTTCTTC	CASSRLAGEAYNEQFF
NA	TRBV20-1	NA	TRBJ2-7	TGCAGTGCTAGAGATCAGGTAGCCGCGGGGCAGTACTTC	CSARDQVAAGQYF
NA	TRBV15	few	TRBJ1-5	TGTGCCACCAGCAGAGCTGGCGGGGGACAGCCCCAGCATTTT	CATSRAGGGQPQHF